Sequencing of this TCR beta chain was carried out in a study of blood T cell repertoires in COVID-19. The CDR3 has 13 amino acids. The V gene lost 4 bases and the J gene lost 0 bases, with 6 bases spanning the gap. The V gene's germline CDR1 is SGHDT and CDR2 YYEEEE. The repertoire was sequenced with immunoSEQ multiplex PCR; TCRdb's copy has only in-frame clones and lacks some. The table includes fewer than 65,000 clones, 80% to 90% detected once. This chain links TRBV5-6 with TRBJ2-3; no reliable D call. The clonotype was recovered from a human donor in a cohort sampled during active COVID-19. The sequenced sample was peripheral blood. In DNA, the CDR3 is TGTGCCAGCAGCGGAGATAGCACAGATACGCAGTATTTT. Translated: CASSGDSTDTQYF.